This is a list of T cell receptor beta chains from one sample in a study of blood T cell repertoires in COVID-19. TCRdb keeps only in-frame clones here, not all; method: immunoSEQ multiplex PCR. The sample yields 150,000 or so clones, 80% to 90% seen once. Sequenced sample: peripheral blood. Receptor source: a woman aged 55-69 years with acute or convalescent COVID-19. Both conserved end residues are part of each CDR3.

j_call: TRBJ2-7; v_call: TRBV24-1; cdr3_aa: CATSGDRGTSFHEQYF
j_call: TRBJ1-5; v_call: TRBV19; cdr3_aa: CASSIDRVNQPQHF
j_call: TRBJ1-4; v_call: TRBV19; cdr3_aa: CASSISGATNEKLFF
j_call: TRBJ1-2; v_call: TRBV11-2; cdr3_aa: CASSRYEYGYTF
j_call: TRBJ2-2; v_call: TRBV5-1; cdr3_aa: CASSLDGENTGELFF
j_call: TRBJ1-3; v_call: TRBV6-5; cdr3_aa: CASSYWGGAPGNTIYF
j_call: TRBJ1-5; v_call: TRBV7-9; cdr3_aa: CASSSATPFNQPQHF
j_call: TRBJ2-1; v_call: TRBV29-1; cdr3_aa: CSVGSSHEQFF
j_call: TRBJ1-6; v_call: TRBV6-5; cdr3_aa: CASSGTGVPNSPLHF
j_call: TRBJ2-1; v_call: TRBV2; cdr3_aa: CASTSGSYNEQFF
j_call: TRBJ2-7; v_call: TRBV6-2/TRBV6-3; cdr3_aa: CASSSMRAYEQYF
j_call: TRBJ2-1; v_call: TRBV13; cdr3_aa: CASSQVRGGYNEQFF
j_call: TRBJ1-3; v_call: TRBV19; cdr3_aa: CASSRGGESGNTIYF
j_call: TRBJ1-1; v_call: TRBV30; cdr3_aa: CAWKIRHRNTEAFF
j_call: TRBJ2-7; v_call: TRBV29-1; cdr3_aa: CSVVVAGSHSYEQYF
j_call: TRBJ2-1; v_call: TRBV11-3; cdr3_aa: CASSLSGLAGSEQFF
j_call: TRBJ1-1; v_call: TRBV6-6; cdr3_aa: CASRSLPGAEAFF
j_call: TRBJ2-6; v_call: TRBV13; cdr3_aa: CASSFRGQPSGANVLTF
j_call: TRBJ1-2; v_call: TRBV5-1; cdr3_aa: CASSLSGLNRNYGYTF
j_call: TRBJ1-2; v_call: TRBV18; cdr3_aa: CASSPKMDAGLDYGYTF
j_call: TRBJ1-1; v_call: TRBV5-4; cdr3_aa: CASSLDRPSEAFF
j_call: TRBJ2-5; v_call: TRBV5-4; cdr3_aa: CASSLPSGETQYF
j_call: TRBJ1-1; v_call: TRBV5-1; cdr3_aa: CASSLQGGTEAFF
j_call: TRBJ1-1; v_call: TRBV7-6; cdr3_aa: CASSPFSGQGDTEAFF
j_call: TRBJ2-7; v_call: TRBV28; cdr3_aa: CASSLGRVSYEQYF
j_call: TRBJ2-5; v_call: TRBV3-1/TRBV3-2; cdr3_aa: CASSQEGGRETQYF
j_call: TRBJ2-1; v_call: TRBV28; cdr3_aa: CASSTGSGGSGEQFF
j_call: TRBJ1-2; v_call: TRBV28; cdr3_aa: CASSLPLGQGYGYTF
j_call: TRBJ1-2; v_call: TRBV5-1; cdr3_aa: CASSLNRDSYGYTF
j_call: TRBJ2-1; v_call: TRBV7-2; cdr3_aa: CASSPRAGGWRNEQFF
j_call: TRBJ1-1; v_call: TRBV27; cdr3_aa: CASSWGGTEAFF
j_call: TRBJ1-1; v_call: TRBV5-1; cdr3_aa: CASSLGAGYTEAFF
j_call: TRBJ2-2; v_call: TRBV7-8; cdr3_aa: CASSLGLGGYAGELFF
j_call: TRBJ2-7; v_call: TRBV27; cdr3_aa: CASSPSRGGEPYEQYF
j_call: TRBJ1-2; v_call: TRBV3-1/TRBV3-2; cdr3_aa: CASSHELYGYTF
j_call: TRBJ2-1; v_call: TRBV9; cdr3_aa: CASSPPGTTNDEQFF
j_call: TRBJ1-1; v_call: TRBV15; cdr3_aa: CATSTWTGASFPEAFF
j_call: TRBJ1-5; v_call: TRBV5-5; cdr3_aa: CASSRMTGSDQPQHF
j_call: TRBJ2-3; v_call: TRBV5-1; cdr3_aa: CASSYGTGSTDTQYF
j_call: TRBJ2-5; v_call: TRBV19; cdr3_aa: CASSSDREETQYF
j_call: TRBJ2-5; v_call: TRBV24-1; cdr3_aa: CATSDRHWETQYF
j_call: TRBJ2-7; v_call: TRBV27; cdr3_aa: CASARQGMRYEQYF
j_call: TRBJ2-6; v_call: TRBV19; cdr3_aa: CASIKQGAGANVLTF
j_call: TRBJ1-6; v_call: TRBV5-6; cdr3_aa: CASSWDGGDYNSPLHF
j_call: TRBJ2-1; v_call: TRBV11-3; cdr3_aa: CASSLDSGVYNEQFF
j_call: TRBJ1-3; v_call: TRBV6-6; cdr3_aa: CASSPAWGTETIISGNTIYF
j_call: TRBJ1-1; v_call: TRBV29-1; cdr3_aa: CSVGRNTEAFF
j_call: TRBJ1-6; v_call: TRBV28; cdr3_aa: CASSFSRGGGGQSSYNSPLHF
j_call: TRBJ2-1; v_call: TRBV27; cdr3_aa: CASSLYYSNEGGQFF
j_call: TRBJ1-1; v_call: TRBV12-3/TRBV12-4; cdr3_aa: CASSVGTGDLPFF
j_call: TRBJ1-5; v_call: TRBV2; cdr3_aa: CATRSREGHQPQHF